This T cell receptor beta chain is from a study of blood T cell repertoires in COVID-19 (dated by TCRdb to 2020 to 2021). Regarding the research as a whole: Samples covering the acute and convalescent phases of COVID-19 were provided by collaborators in the United States, Italy and Spain. The prospective study material was composed of cDNA or gDNA derived from T cells, B-cell-depleted T cells, or PBMCs. Deeply sampled blood TCRbeta repertoires from subjects exposed to, actively infected with, or recovered from COVID-19 were included in the dataset. The repertoires were released in a freely available public database intended as a resource for research on the immune response to SARS-CoV-2. Samples came from the ongoing ImmuneRACE study (first 160 participants) plus 1,254 subjects from 6 global collaborators. Nearly every sample came with metadata listing a de-identified subject ID, COVID-19 status, age in years and sex. HLA class I and class II types, where available, came from metadata supplied by the sample provider rather than from assay-based typing. Beyond this particular receptor, the publication reports: Clinical and demographic metadata were provided uncurated, with the amount varying by source and participant.

For this clone: The antigen it binds to is not known. No base-level quality is on record; no much larger clone is a single base apart.

Collaborating institutions collected whole blood in K2EDTA tubes following their own protocols. For TCRbeta analysis, collaborator samples were shipped as frozen whole blood, as isolated PBMCs, or as DNA extracted from either sample type. The immunoSEQ Assay, a bias-controlled multiplex PCR, was used to amplify TCRbeta CDR3 regions from genomic DNA. As for how the authors treated the data: The number of nucleated cells in each sample was estimated from the amplification of reference gene primers within the assay. To quantify the absolute abundance of each unique TCRbeta CDR3 rearrangement, sequence reads were collapsed and filtered. Productive Simpson clonality was computed per sample as the square root of Simpson's diversity index over productive rearrangements. The table was pulled from immuneACCESS by TCRdb, which kept in-frame rearrangements only. Such tables lose some clones; where checked, under half of the loss comes from unresolved V genes, and the rest has no known cause. That table supplies the V and J calls and clone size; D and trimming were determined from the DNA. Within this sample are about 190,000 clones, with 90% of them counted one time only. The ten top clones hold around 0.63% of the sample.

The CDR3 numbers 15 residues from cysteine through phenylalanine. Here the CDR3 DNA is all that survives: 45 bases in frame from base 1. From a lookup of the germline V gene (reference sequence), CDR1 and CDR2 are MNHEY and SMNVEV. After removal of 0 bases from V and 3 bases from J, the junction retains 2 bases not matched to a gene. This sequence originates from a man between 45 and 60 years old with acute or convalescent COVID-19. The sequencing sample was made of peripheral blood. The chain is encoded by TRBV27 joined to TRBJ2-7, and 10 bases in between align with TRBD1. The DNA sequence follows: TGTGCCAGCAGTTTATCCCGGACAGGGGGCTACGAGCAGTACTTC. Its amino acids are CASSLSRTGGYEQYF.